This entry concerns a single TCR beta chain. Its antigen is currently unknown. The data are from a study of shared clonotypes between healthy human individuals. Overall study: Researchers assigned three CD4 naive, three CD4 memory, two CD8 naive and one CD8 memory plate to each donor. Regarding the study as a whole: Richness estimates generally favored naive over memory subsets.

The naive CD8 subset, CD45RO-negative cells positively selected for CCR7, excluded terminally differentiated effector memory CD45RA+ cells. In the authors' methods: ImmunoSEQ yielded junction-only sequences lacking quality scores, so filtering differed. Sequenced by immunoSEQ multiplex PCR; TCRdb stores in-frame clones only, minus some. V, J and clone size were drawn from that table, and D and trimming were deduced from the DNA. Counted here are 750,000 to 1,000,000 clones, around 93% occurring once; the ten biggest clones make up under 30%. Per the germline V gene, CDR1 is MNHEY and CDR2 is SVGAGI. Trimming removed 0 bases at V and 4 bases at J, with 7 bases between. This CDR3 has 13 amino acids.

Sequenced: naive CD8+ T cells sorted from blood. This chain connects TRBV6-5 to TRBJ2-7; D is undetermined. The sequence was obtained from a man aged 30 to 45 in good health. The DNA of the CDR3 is TGTGCCAGCAGTTACTCACAACAATACGAGCAGTACTTC. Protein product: CASSYSQQYEQYF.